This passage covers 28 T cell receptor beta chains from one sample sequenced in a study of T-cell memory formation after mild COVID-19. TCRdb itself ran the 5' RACE reads through MiXCR, one entry per CDR3 protein. In the table there are some 210,000 distinct CDR3 sequences, around 20% of which are singletons. Sequenced material: PBMCs or a T cell subset sorted from them (not recorded which). Every receptor here comes from an adult woman who had mild COVID-19 (a few samples of this study predate the infection). Cell type and time point are not known.

This clonotype was observed many times. The rearrangement uses TRBV7-2 and TRBJ1-3; possibly TRBD1 for D (5 bases). Germline-derived CDR1 and CDR2 are SGHTA and FQGNSA. The CDR3 has 14 amino acids. V lost 1 base to trimming and J lost 4 bases, with 8 bases between them. CDR3 in amino acids: CASSLGGTGNTIYF. CDR3 nucleotide sequence: TGTGCCAGCAGCTTAGGGGGGACGGGAAACACCATATATTTT.

This clonotype appeared a few times. V gene TRBV12-3 or TRBV12-4 combines with J gene TRBJ1-2; TRBD1 matches 7 bases. The length of the CDR3 is 14 residues. V lost 6 bases to trimming and J lost 4 bases; unmatched junction nucleotides: 8. CDR3 bases: TGTGCCAGCAGCCCCCGACAGGGAAGCTATGGCTACACCTTC. Translated, it gives CASSPRQGSYGYTF.

This clonotype was detected once. CDR3 protein: CSARVESRTDTQYF. CDR3 DNA: TGCAGTGCTAGAGTGGAGAGTCGCACAGATACGCAGTATTTT. This sequence joins TRBV20-1 and TRBJ2-3, with unresolved D. Germline-derived CDR1 and CDR2 are DFQATT and SNEGSKA (reference sequence). The CDR3 consists of 14 residues. The V gene lost 1 base and the J gene lost 1 base, with 9 bases spanning the gap.

CDR3 in DNA: TGCGCCAGCAGCTCCCAGCCGGGACAGGGGGCTAACGAGCAGTACTTC. It codes for CASSSQPGQGANEQYF. The rearrangement uses TRBV5-1 and TRBJ2-7; TRBD1 agrees at 12 bases. The CDR3 consists of 16 residues. V trimming: 3 bases; J trimming: 5 bases; junction bases outside the gene matches: 9. The germline CDR1 and CDR2 sequences are SGHRS and YFSETQ.

The chain carries TRBV12-3 or TRBV12-4 and TRBJ2-2; D perhaps matches TRBD1 (5 bases). V was cut by 3 bases and J by 7 bases, with 15 bases left in between. The CDR3 spans 15 residues. The DNA for the CDR3 is TGTGCCAGCAGTTTGGGGCAGGGCCTTCTCGGGGAGCTGTTTTTT. Amino acids: CASSLGQGLLGELFF.

This clonotype was detected a few times. The CDR3 loop reads CAISPSGSGNEQFF. For the CDR3, the DNA is TGTGCCATCAGTCCTAGCGGGAGTGGGAATGAGCAGTTCTTC. V and J are TRBV10-3 and TRBJ2-1; 10 bases are shared with TRBD2. The CDR3 sequence is 14 residues long. V lost 5 bases, J lost 7 bases, and 5 bases stayed unmatched. From germline, CDR1 is ENHRY and CDR2 SYGVKD.

This clonotype was detected a few times. The chain uses TRBV5-1 and TRBJ1-2; TRBD1 matches at 7 bases. Germline V gene data show CDR1 as SGHRS and CDR2 as YFSETQ. The CDR3 totals 14 residues. The V gene end was trimmed by 0 bases and the J gene end by 8 bases; junction bases not matched to a gene: 7. As DNA, the CDR3 is TGCGCCAGCAGCTTGGGACAGGGATTTGAGGGCTACACCTTC. It yields the protein CASSLGQGFEGYTF.

The CDR3 nucleotides are TGTGCCAGCTCCCCTCGAGGGTGGGGCCCTGGGGCCAACGTCCTGACTTTC. This sequence encodes CASSPRGWGPGANVLTF. The chain joins TRBV18 to TRBJ2-6, with D perhaps matching TRBD1 or TRBD2 (5 bases each). CDR3 length equals 17 residues. V lost 6 bases to trimming and J lost 2 bases, with 17 bases between them. Germline values: CDR1 KGHSH, CDR2 LQKENI.

The chain recombines TRBV7-9 with TRBJ1-1; D is undetermined. The CDR3 totals 15 residues. In germline, CDR1 is SEHNR, CDR2 FQNEAQ (reference sequence). Trimming stripped 0 bases from V and 1 base from J, with 9 bases between. This CDR3 reads CASSLAAAGNTEAFF. CDR3 DNA sequence: TGTGCCAGCAGCTTAGCGGCGGCCGGGAACACTGAAGCTTTCTTT.

This chain uses TRBV6-1 with TRBJ2-3, with D possibly TRBD1 on 6 matching bases. V was clipped by 0 bases and J by 0 bases, with 10 bases between them. CDR3 size: 16 residues. Germline loops: CDR1 MNHNS, CDR2 SASEGT. The CDR3 DNA is TGTGCCAGCAGTGAAGCGCAGGGGCTCAGCACAGATACGCAGTATTTT. The encoded protein is CASSEAQGLSTDTQYF.

This clonotype was counted a few times. CDR3 coding DNA: TGTGCCAGCCGAGGAGGGGGCGTTAACACTGAAGCTTTCTTT. Amino acid sequence: CASRGGGVNTEAFF. V usage is TRBV3-1 and J usage is TRBJ1-1; 7 nucleotides agree with TRBD1. The CDR3 runs to 14 residues. Trimming took 8 bases from V and 2 from J; bases not matched to a gene: 8. Germline V CDR1 and CDR2: LGHDT, YNNKEL (reference sequence). Full variable domain (rest looked up from reference TRBV3-1 and TRBJ1-1): DTAVSQTPKYLVTQMGNDKSIKCEQNLGHDTMYWYKQDSKKFLKIMFSYNNKELIINETVPNRFSPKSPDKAHLNLHINSLELGDSAVYFCASRGGGVNTEAFFGQGTRLTVV.

V usage is TRBV3-1 and J usage is TRBJ2-5, with D possibly TRBD2 on 6 matching bases. The germline V gene encodes CDR1 LGHDT and CDR2 YNNKEL (reference sequence). V was pared by 1 base and J by 2 bases, with 11 bases between. The CDR3 sequence is 15 residues long. The chain's CDR3 is CASSQGTTSQETQYF. The CDR3 DNA reads as TGTGCCAGCAGCCAAGGGACTACCTCGCAAGAGACCCAGTACTTC.

This clonotype was detected only a few times. The chain uses TRBV2 and TRBJ2-1, with 7 bases matching TRBD1. The CDR3 sequence is 15 residues long. V shed 4 bases, J shed 6 bases, and the junction held 9 bases outside the gene matches. Germline V CDR1 and CDR2: SNHLY, FYNNEI. The CDR3 reads CASSARDRLLNEQFF. As DNA, the CDR3 is TGTGCCAGCAGTGCCCGGGACAGACTACTCAATGAGCAGTTCTTC.

The chain uses TRBV5-1 and TRBJ1-2; TRBD1 is a possible D gene (5 bases). Germline V lookup: CDR1 SGHRS, CDR2 YFSETQ. The ends were cut back, 7 bases at V and 1 base at J, with 17 bases in the middle. The CDR3 totals 15 residues. CDR3 coding DNA: TGCGCCAGCCGACCCAGAGGGGAAGTTAACTATGGCTACACCTTC. It translates to CASRPRGEVNYGYTF.

This clonotype was counted only a few times. The chain is built from TRBV12-5 and TRBJ1-1; no reliable D call. The CDR3 totals 12 residues. Germline V CDR1 and CDR2: LGHNT, FRNRAP. Trimming pared 2 bases from V and 8 bases from J, leaving 9 bases between. CDR3 bases: TGTGCTAGTGGTTTGCCCTATAGCGAAGCTTTCTTT. This translates into CASGLPYSEAFF.

The chain has TRBV12-5 and TRBJ1-5; D ambiguous. The germline V gene encodes CDR1 LGHNT and CDR2 FRNRAP. This CDR3 is built from 12 residues. Trimming removed 5 bases at V and 8 bases at J, with 10 bases between. The CDR3 DNA follows: TGTGCTAGTGGTACACCTTGGGAGCCCCAGCATTTT. This codes for CASGTPWEPQHF.

Ten or more counts support this clonotype. The V call is TRBV5-1, the J call TRBJ2-3; the D gene is possibly TRBD2 (5 bases). This CDR3 has 14 amino acids. Germline loops: CDR1 SGHRS, CDR2 YFSETQ. V was clipped by 0 bases and J by 5 bases, with 10 bases between them. The CDR3 loop is CASSLAAGVDTQYF. CDR3 nucleotides: TGCGCCAGCAGCTTGGCAGCCGGGGTAGATACGCAGTATTTT.

This chain uses TRBV27 with TRBJ1-3; no reliable D call. V lost 0 bases and J 4 bases, leaving 19 bases between the germline ends. From germline, CDR1 is MNHEY and CDR2 SMNVEV (reference sequence). The CDR3 spans 18 residues. CDR3 DNA: TGTGCCAGCAGTTTATCGCCCAGCAGTTCCCGGTCCGGAAACACCATATATTTT. Translated: CASSLSPSSSRSGNTIYF.

The gene calls are TRBV12-3 or TRBV12-4 and TRBJ1-3, with D possibly TRBD1 on 5 matching bases. Deletions cut 7 bases from V and 0 bases from J, with 16 bases between. The CDR3 is 16 amino acids. The CDR3 DNA reads as TGTGCCAGCACCTGGGGGGAAAAGAGCTCTGGAAACACCATATATTTT. Translating gives CASTWGEKSSGNTIYF.

The gene calls are TRBV18 and TRBJ2-3; TRBD2 is a possible D gene (5 bases). Trimming took 2 bases from V and 2 from J, leaving 17 bases between them. This CDR3 has 17 residues. Germline CDR1 KGHSH, CDR2 LQKENI. This CDR3 reads CASSPLAKLGATDTQYF. DNA of the CDR3: TGTGCCAGCTCACCATTGGCAAAACTAGGAGCCACAGATACGCAGTATTTT.

The chain links TRBV11-2 to TRBJ1-1, with D possibly being TRBD1 (5 bases). Between the trimmed V and J ends, which lost 1 base and 1 base, there was a span of 10 bases. CDR3 length equals 15 residues. Germline CDR1 is SGHAT and CDR2 is FQNNGV. CDR3 amino acids: CASSLGGGRNTEAFF. CDR3 bases: TGTGCCAGCAGCTTAGGTGGGGGGAGGAACACTGAAGCTTTCTTT. The entire variable domain, with the rest obtained from reference TRBV11-2 and TRBJ1-1, is as follows: EAGVAQSPRYKIIEKRQSVAFWCNPISGHATLYWYQQILGQGPKLLIQFQNNGVVDDSQLPKDRFSAERLKGVDSTLKIQPAKLEDSAVYLCASSLGGGRNTEAFFGQGTRLTVV.

The V and J genes are TRBV24-1 and TRBJ2-7; D uncertain. CDR3 length equals 16 residues. Germline CDR1 and CDR2: KGHDR and SFDVKD. Trimming pared 1 base from V and 0 bases from J, leaving 12 bases between. In DNA form, the CDR3 reads TGTGCCACCAGTGATTTAAGTCGGCAGAGCTCCTACGAGCAGTACTTC. It codes for CATSDLSRQSSYEQYF.

In this sample, this clonotype turned up a few times. The chain employs TRBV5-1 and TRBJ1-1; D possibly corresponds to TRBD1 (5 bases). The CDR3 has 13 residues. Trimming took 3 bases from V and 5 from J, leaving 11 bases between them. Germline V gene lookup returns CDR1 SGHRS and CDR2 YFSETQ. The CDR3 region has the DNA TGCGCCAGCAGCTCGATCAGGGAAACTGAAGCTTTCTTT. This gives the protein CASSSIRETEAFF.

The CDR3 is CASRPGQRNEKLFF. DNA for the CDR3: TGTGCCAGCAGACCGGGACAACGGAATGAAAAACTGTTTTTT. The J gene is TRBJ1-4, the V gene TRBV12-3 or TRBV12-4, with a possible D match to TRBD1 (6 bases). V lost 6 bases and J lost 5, with 13 bases in between. The CDR3 consists of 14 residues.

This chain joins TRBV3-1 and TRBJ2-6; 13 nucleotides match TRBD2. The CDR3 extends over 19 amino acids. V shed 4 bases, J shed 0 bases, and the junction held 6 bases outside the gene matches. Germline CDR1 and CDR2: LGHDT and YNNKEL (reference sequence). CDR3 nucleotides: TGTGCCAGCAGCCCTGGACTAGCGGGAGAACTCTCTGGGGCCAACGTCCTGACTTTC. Its protein is CASSPGLAGELSGANVLTF. The complete variable domain, with remaining parts taken from reference TRBV3-1 and TRBJ2-6, reads DTAVSQTPKYLVTQMGNDKSIKCEQNLGHDTMYWYKQDSKKFLKIMFSYNNKELIINETVPNRFSPKSPDKAHLNLHINSLELGDSAVYFCASSPGLAGELSGANVLTFGAGSRLTVL.

This clonotype was observed once. The chain is built from TRBV27 and TRBJ1-2; 10 nucleotides line up with TRBD1. V dropped 6 bases and J dropped 6; count of bases not matched to a gene: 10. From germline, CDR1 is MNHEY and CDR2 SMNVEV (reference sequence). The CDR3 consists of 15 residues. The CDR3 DNA follows: TGTGCCAGCAGCCAGCCGGGACAGGGGTTCCATGGCTACACCTTC. Residues: CASSQPGQGFHGYTF.

This clonotype was seen more than once but under ten times. The chain carries TRBV11-3 and TRBJ2-3; 7 bases match TRBD2. This CDR3 is built from 15 residues. The germline V gene has CDR1 SGHNT and CDR2 YENEEA. The V gene end was trimmed by 4 bases and the J gene end by 2 bases; junction bases not matched to a gene: 6. The CDR3 DNA follows: TGTGCCAGCAGCTCTAGTGGGACTACCACAGATACGCAGTATTTT. This sequence encodes CASSSSGTTTDTQYF.

This clonotype was counted at least ten times. V is TRBV25-1 and J is TRBJ2-7, with 9 bases that match TRBD1. There are 16 residues in the CDR3. Germline assignment: CDR1 MGHDK and CDR2 SYGVNS. Trimming cost V 1 base and J 1 base; bases outside gene matches: 5. CDR3 nucleotide sequence: TGTGCCAGCAGTGAATCCCCCGGGACAGGGTCCTACGAGCAGTACTTC. Its protein is CASSESPGTGSYEQYF.